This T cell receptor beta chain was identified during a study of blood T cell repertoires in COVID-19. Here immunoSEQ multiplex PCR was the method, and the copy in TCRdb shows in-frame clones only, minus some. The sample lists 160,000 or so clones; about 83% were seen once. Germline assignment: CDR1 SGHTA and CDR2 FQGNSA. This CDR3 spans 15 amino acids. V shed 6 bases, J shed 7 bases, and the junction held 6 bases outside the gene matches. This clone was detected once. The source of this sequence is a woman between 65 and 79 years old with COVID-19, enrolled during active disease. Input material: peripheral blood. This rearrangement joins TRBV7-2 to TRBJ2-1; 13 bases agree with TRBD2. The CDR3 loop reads CASRPTSGGVNEQFF. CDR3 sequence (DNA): TGTGCCAGCAGACCTACTAGCGGGGGGGTGAATGAGCAGTTCTTC.